This TCR beta chain was identified in a study of Graves' ophthalmopathy and Graves' hyperthyroidism (dated by TCRdb to about 2018). Some background on the complete study: Peripheral blood was collected before any treatment was given, at the time of initial diagnosis. For training and testing, the 100 or so patients in the discovery cohort were randomly divided in a 7:3 ratio. To explore V-J signatures distinguishing ophthalmopathy from hyperthyroidism, a discovery set of around 97 patients (fewer than 45 ophthalmopathy, over 55 stable hyperthyroidism) was enrolled. In six hyperthyroidism patients, T-cell repertoires of thyroid tissue and blood were compared. For independent validation, a separate cohort was made up of 18 to 20 hyperthyroidism patients plus 17 patients who later progressed from hyperthyroidism to ophthalmopathy. After sampling, hyperthyroidism patients received methimazole starting at 30 mg daily, and ophthalmopathy patients received high-dose intravenous methylprednisolone. The study used TCR beta repertoire signatures to distinguish Graves' ophthalmopathy from Graves' hyperthyroidism and to predict progression to ophthalmopathy. In total, over 130 blood samples were TCR-sequenced: 43 ophthalmopathy, about 75 hyperthyroidism and approximately 17 hyperthyroidism-to-ophthalmopathy patients. Overall study outcomes, separate from this receptor: Sample size was not statistically predetermined, and group allocation was not concealed from the investigators. In validation, the model predicted ophthalmopathy progression with less than 71% sensitivity and around 72% specificity; some 13 predicted patients were CT-confirmed with GO in a median of 6.5 months. The 13-signature model separated ophthalmopathy from stable hyperthyroidism with 85% to 90% sensitivity and almost 84% specificity in cross-validation, and 80%/75% in the test set. Among expanded thyroid clonotypes with frequency above 0.001, most also showed up in blood, which suggests that blood repertoires may reflect the thyroid immune response.

As encoded in the germline V gene (reference sequence), CDR1 is LNHDA while CDR2 is SQIVND. The CDR3 measures 13 amino acids from cysteine to phenylalanine. Just CDR3 DNA is preserved here, 39 bases in frame from base 1. V lost 5 bases and J lost 6 bases; the stretch between them is 14 bases long. TCR beta CDR3 regions were amplified from RNA transcripts for repertoire sequencing. The first round was an RT-PCR using HTBI primers with the Qiagen OneStep RT-PCR kit, and this first round was followed by a second-round multiplex PCR, then size selection and purification. Libraries were sequenced paired-end with 100 bp reads on an Illumina HiSeq2000. The published analysis was carried out like this. Reads were processed with SOAPnuke, discarding reads with adapters, uncalled bases, mean Phred below 15, or no exact constant-primer or identifier match. COPE v1.2.5 was used to merge high-quality paired reads. Unique nucleotide sequences were defined as clonotypes and aligned to IMGT TRB V, D and J references using MiTCR v1.1. Only V-J combinations with frequency above 0.0001 were analysed, covering around 99% of repertoires. For each V-J combination, a TCR clonal expansion and chaos score was defined as F50 clonal expansion divided by the chaos observed in the TCRdist matrix. Welch's t-statistics and random forest were used to reduce features to about 13 V-J combinations, which were fed into a naive Bayes classifier. Thyroid-blood repertoire similarity was quantified with the Morisita-Horn index. TCRdb trimmed public reads at Q25 via fastp, called clones via MiXCR and kept in-frame beta chains. Every distinct CDR3 protein forms one entry, paired with its most common genes and DNA. These V and J calls rely on TCRdb rather than the paper's analysis. This sample holds about 620,000 distinct CDR3 sequences; about a fifth were observed only once. Clones ranked in the top ten supply approximately 7% of the sample.

Stable hyperthyroidism was defined as no progression to ophthalmopathy within 18 months of follow-up. Patients with hyperthyroidism were aged 18 to 65 years, had been newly diagnosed, and had a disease duration of less than 2 months. Patients were excluded if they had other autoimmune diseases, uncontrolled infections, pregnancy or lactation. Clinical symptoms, serum thyroxine, TRAb, thyroid ultrasound and orbital computed tomography formed the basis of the diagnosis. Ficoll-Paque density gradient centrifugation was used to isolate PBMCs from about 10 ml of fresh peripheral blood. Total RNA was extracted using Trizol reagent, and RNA quality was checked on an Agilent 2100 Bioanalyzer. Concerning this clonotype: The specificity of this receptor is unknown. Base qualities are not at hand, and no much larger clone is one base apart.

Input material: peripheral blood. This receptor was obtained from a young woman with stable Graves' hyperthyroidism. Some clones in this sample may be carry-over from other donors' samples. Donor details come from another sample of the same person, matched by shared clones. The sequence joins TRBV19 to TRBJ2-7, and perhaps TRBD1 as D gene, on 5 matching bases. The CDR3: CASSLGPAAEQYF. The DNA sequence is as follows: TGTGCCAGTAGTTTGGGGCCGGCGGCCGAGCAGTACTTC.